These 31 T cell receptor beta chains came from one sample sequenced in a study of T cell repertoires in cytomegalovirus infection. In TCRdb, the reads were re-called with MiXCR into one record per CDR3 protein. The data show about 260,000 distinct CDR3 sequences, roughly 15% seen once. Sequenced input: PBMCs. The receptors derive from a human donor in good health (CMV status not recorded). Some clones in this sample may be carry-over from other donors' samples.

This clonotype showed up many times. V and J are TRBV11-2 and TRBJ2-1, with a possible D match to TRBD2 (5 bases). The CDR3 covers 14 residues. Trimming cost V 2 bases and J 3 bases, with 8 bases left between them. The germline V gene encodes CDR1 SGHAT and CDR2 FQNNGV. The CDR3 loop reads CASSLFGDYNEQFF. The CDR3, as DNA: TGTGCCAGCAGCTTATTCGGGGACTACAATGAGCAGTTCTTC.

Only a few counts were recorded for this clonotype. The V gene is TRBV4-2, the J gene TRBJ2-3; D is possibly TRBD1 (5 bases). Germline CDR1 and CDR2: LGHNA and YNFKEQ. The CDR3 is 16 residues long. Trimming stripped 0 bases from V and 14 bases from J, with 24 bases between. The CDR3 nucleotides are TGTGCCAGCAGCCAAGACGGCAGGGTGTTAATCCCAGTACGGTATTTT. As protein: CASSQDGRVLIPVRYF.

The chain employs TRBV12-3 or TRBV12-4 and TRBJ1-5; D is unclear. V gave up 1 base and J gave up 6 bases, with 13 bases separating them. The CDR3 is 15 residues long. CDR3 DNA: TGTGCCAGCAGTTTAGGTGTGTCAGCATTTCAGCCCCAGCATTTT. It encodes CASSLGVSAFQPQHF.

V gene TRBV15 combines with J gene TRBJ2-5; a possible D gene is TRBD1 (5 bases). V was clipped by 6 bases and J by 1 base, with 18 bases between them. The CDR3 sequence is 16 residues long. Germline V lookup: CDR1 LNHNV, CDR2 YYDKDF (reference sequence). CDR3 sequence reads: CATRSPETALQETQYF. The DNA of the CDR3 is TGTGCCACCAGATCCCCCGAGACAGCACTCCAAGAGACCCAGTACTTC. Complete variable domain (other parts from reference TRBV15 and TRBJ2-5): DAMVIQNPRYQVTQFGKPVTLSCSQTLNHNVMYWYQQKSSQAPKLLFHYYDKDFNNEADTPDNFQSRRPNTSFCFLDIRSPGLGDTAMYLCATRSPETALQETQYFGPGTRLLVL.

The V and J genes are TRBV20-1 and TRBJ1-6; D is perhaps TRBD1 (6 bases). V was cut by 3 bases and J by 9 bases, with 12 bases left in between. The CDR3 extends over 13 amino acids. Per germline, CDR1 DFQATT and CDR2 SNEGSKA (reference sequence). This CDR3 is CSAREGVGSPLHF. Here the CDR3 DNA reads TGCAGTGCTAGGGAGGGGGTAGGTTCACCCCTCCACTTT.

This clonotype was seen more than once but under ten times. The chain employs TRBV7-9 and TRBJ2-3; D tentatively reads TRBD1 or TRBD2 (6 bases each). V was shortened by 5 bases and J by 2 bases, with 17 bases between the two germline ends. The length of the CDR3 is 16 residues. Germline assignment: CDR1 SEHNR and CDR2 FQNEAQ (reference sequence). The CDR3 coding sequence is TGTGCCAGCAGCCAGGGGACGGGACTCCTCACAGATACGCAGTATTTT. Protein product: CASSQGTGLLTDTQYF.

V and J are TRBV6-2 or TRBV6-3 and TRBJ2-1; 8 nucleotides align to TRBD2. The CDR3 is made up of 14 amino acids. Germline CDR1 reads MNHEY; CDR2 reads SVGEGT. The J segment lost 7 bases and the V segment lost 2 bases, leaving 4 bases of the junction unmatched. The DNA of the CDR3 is TGTGCCAGCAGTTACGCCGGACTAGCAAATGAGCAGTTCTTC. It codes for CASSYAGLANEQFF.

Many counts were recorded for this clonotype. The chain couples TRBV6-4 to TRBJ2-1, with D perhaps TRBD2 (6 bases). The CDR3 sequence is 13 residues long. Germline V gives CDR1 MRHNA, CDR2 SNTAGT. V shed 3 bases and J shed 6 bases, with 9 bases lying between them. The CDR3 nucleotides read TGTGCCAGCAGTGAGGGGGGAATCAATGAGCAGTTCTTC. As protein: CASSEGGINEQFF.

The CDR3 DNA is TGCAGCGTTGAAGGGACTAGCGGGGACTTCACAGATACGCAGTATTTT. It yields the protein CSVEGTSGDFTDTQYF. The rearrangement links TRBV29-1 to TRBJ2-3, with 12 bases fitting TRBD2. This CDR3 has 16 residues. The germline CDR1 and CDR2 sequences are SQVTM and ANQGSEA. V shed 1 base, J shed 2 bases, and the junction held 4 bases outside the gene matches.

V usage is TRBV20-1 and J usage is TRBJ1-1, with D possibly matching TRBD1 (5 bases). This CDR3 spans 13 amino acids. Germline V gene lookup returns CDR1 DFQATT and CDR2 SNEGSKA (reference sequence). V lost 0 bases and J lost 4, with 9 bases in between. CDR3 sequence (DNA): TGCAGTGCTAGAGAGGGGGGACGCACTGAAGCTTTCTTT. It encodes CSAREGGRTEAFF.

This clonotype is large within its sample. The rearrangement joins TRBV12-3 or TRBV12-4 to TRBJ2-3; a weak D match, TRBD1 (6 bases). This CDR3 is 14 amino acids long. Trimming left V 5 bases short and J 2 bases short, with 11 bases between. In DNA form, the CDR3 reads TGTGCCAGCAGTCCCGGACAGATCACAGATACGCAGTATTTT. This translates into CASSPGQITDTQYF.

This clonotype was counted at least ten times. The CDR3 region is CASSLKGMRAASTDTQYF. DNA of the CDR3: TGTGCCAGCAGCTTAAAAGGGATGAGGGCAGCCTCCACAGATACGCAGTATTTT. The chain couples TRBV7-2 to TRBJ2-3; D might be TRBD2 (5 bases). Trimming removed 2 bases from V and 2 bases from J, with 20 bases in between. The CDR3 spans 18 residues. CDR1 and CDR2 from the germline V gene are SGHTA and FQGNSA.

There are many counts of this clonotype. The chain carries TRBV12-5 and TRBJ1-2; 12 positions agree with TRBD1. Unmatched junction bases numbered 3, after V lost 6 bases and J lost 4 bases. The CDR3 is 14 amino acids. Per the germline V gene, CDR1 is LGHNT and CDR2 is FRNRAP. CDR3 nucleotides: TGTGCTAGTGGGGGACAGGGGGCTAGCTATGGCTACACCTTC. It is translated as CASGGQGASYGYTF.

Here the CDR3 reads CASSPELVNTEAFF. For the CDR3, the DNA is TGTGCCAGCAGCCCAGAATTGGTGAACACTGAAGCTTTCTTT. This chain uses TRBV27 with TRBJ1-1; D gene uncertain. CDR3 length: 14 residues. Germline-derived CDR1 and CDR2 are MNHEY and SMNVEV (reference sequence). V lost 6 bases and J lost 0, with 11 bases in between.

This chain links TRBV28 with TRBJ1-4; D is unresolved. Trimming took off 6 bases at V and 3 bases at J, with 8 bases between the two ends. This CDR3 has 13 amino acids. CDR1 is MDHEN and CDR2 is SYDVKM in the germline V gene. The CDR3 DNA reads TGTGCCAGCAGGACCAATCCTAATGAAAAACTGTTTTTT. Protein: CASRTNPNEKLFF.

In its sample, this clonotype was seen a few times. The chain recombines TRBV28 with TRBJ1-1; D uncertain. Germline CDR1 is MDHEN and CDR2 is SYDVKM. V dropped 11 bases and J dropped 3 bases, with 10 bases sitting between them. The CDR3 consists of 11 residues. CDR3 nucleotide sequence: TGTGCCCCACTGAAGGACACTGAAGCTTTCTTT. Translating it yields CAPLKDTEAFF. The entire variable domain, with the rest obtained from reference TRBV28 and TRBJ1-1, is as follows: DVKVTQSSRYLVKRTGEKVFLECVQDMDHENMFWYRQDPGLGLRLIYFSYDVKMKEKGDIPEGYSVSREKKERFSLILESASTNQTSMYLCAPLKDTEAFFGQGTRLTVV.

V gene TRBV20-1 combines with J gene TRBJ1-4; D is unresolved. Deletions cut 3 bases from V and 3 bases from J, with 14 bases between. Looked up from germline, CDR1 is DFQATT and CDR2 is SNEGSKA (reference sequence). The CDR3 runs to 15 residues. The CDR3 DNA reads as TGCAGTGCTAGGATCCCCGGTGCCTCTAATGAAAAACTGTTTTTT. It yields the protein CSARIPGASNEKLFF.

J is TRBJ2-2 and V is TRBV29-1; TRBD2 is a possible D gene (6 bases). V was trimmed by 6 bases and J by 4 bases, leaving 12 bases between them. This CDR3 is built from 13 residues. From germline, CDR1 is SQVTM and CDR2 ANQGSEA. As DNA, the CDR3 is TGCAGCGTGGGGGGACTCAGCACCGGGGAGCTGTTTTTT. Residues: CSVGGLSTGELFF.

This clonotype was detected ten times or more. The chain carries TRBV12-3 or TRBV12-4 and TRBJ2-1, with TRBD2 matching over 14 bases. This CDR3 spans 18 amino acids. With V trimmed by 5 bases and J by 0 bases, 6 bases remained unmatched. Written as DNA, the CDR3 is TGTGCCAGCAGTCCTAGGACTAGCGGGGGGACCTCCTACAATGAGCAGTTCTTC. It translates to CASSPRTSGGTSYNEQFF.

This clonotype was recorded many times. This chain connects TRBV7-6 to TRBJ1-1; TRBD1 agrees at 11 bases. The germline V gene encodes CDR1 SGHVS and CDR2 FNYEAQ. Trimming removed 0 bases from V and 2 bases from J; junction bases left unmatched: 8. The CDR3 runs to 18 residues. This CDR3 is CASSLALGQGAPNTEAFF. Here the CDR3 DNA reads TGTGCCAGCAGCTTAGCGCTAGGACAGGGGGCTCCAAACACTGAAGCTTTCTTT.

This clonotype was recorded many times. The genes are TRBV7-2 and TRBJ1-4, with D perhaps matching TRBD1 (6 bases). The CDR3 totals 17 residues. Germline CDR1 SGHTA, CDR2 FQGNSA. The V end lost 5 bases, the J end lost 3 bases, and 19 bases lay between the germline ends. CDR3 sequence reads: CASSPYPMGGPNEKLFF. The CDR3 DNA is TGTGCCAGCAGCCCGTATCCTATGGGGGGGCCTAATGAAAAACTGTTTTTT.

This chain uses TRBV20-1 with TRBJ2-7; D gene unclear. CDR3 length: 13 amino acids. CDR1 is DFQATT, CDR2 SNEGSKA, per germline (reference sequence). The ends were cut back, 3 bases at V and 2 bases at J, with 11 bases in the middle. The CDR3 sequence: CSASSAETYEQYF. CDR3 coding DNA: TGCAGTGCTAGTTCTGCGGAAACCTACGAGCAGTACTTC.

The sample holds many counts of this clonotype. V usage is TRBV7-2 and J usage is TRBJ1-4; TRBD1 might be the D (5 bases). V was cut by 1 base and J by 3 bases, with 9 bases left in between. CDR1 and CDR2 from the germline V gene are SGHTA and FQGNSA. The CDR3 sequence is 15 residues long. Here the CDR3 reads CASSLDRGANEKLFF. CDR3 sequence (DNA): TGTGCCAGCAGCTTAGATCGAGGGGCTAATGAAAAACTGTTTTTT.

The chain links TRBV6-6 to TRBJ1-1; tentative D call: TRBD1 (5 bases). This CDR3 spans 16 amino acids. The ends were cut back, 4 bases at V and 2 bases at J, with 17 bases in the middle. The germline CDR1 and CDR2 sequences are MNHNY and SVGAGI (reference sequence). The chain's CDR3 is CASSWTWELGNTEAFF. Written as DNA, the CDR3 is TGTGCCAGCAGTTGGACATGGGAGTTAGGTAACACTGAAGCTTTCTTT.

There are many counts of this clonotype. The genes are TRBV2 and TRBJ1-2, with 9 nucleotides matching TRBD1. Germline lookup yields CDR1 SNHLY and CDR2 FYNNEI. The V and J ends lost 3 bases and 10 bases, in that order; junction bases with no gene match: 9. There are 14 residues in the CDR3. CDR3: CASSDRGQGSLYTF. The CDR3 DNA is TGTGCCAGCAGTGATCGTGGACAGGGGTCTCTCTACACCTTC.

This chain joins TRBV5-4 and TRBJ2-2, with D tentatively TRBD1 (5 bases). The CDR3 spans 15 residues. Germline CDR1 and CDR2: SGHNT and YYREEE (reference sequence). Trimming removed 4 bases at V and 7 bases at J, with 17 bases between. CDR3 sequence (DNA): TGTGCCAGCAGCGCCGCCCAGGGTACCGGCGGGGAGCTGTTTTTT. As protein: CASSAAQGTGGELFF.

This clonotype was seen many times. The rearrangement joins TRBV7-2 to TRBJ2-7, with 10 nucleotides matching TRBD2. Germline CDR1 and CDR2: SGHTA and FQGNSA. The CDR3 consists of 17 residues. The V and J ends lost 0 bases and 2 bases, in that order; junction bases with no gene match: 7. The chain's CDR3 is CASSLATLAGAPYEQYF. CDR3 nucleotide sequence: TGTGCCAGCAGCTTAGCGACCCTAGCGGGGGCCCCCTACGAGCAGTACTTC.

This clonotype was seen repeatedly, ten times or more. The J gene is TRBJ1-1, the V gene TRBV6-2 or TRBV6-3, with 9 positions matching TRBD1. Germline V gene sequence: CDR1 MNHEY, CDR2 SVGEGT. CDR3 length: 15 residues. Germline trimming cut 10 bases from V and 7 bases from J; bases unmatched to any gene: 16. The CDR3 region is CATIARGTGIVEAFF. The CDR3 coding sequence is TGTGCCACCATAGCCCGCGGGACAGGGATTGTTGAAGCTTTCTTT.

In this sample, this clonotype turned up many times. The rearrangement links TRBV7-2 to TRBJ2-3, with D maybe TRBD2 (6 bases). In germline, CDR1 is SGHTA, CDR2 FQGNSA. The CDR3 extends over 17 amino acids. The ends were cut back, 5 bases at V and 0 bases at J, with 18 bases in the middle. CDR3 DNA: TGTGCCAGCAGCGTCTCCGGCGGCGGGACTAGCACAGATACGCAGTATTTT. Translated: CASSVSGGGTSTDTQYF.

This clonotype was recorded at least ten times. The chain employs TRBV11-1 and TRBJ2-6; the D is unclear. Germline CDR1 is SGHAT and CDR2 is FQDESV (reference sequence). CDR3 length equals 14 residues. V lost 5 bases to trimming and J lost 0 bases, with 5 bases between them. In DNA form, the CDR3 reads TGTGCCAGCAGCGAATTCTCTGGGGCCAACGTCCTGACTTTC. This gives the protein CASSEFSGANVLTF.

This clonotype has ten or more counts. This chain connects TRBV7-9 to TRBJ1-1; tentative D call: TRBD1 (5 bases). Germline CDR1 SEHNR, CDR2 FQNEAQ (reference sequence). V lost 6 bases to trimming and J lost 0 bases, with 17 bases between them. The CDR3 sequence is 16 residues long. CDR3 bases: TGTGCCAGCAGACACACCGACGGGGGGTTGAACACTGAAGCTTTCTTT. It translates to CASRHTDGGLNTEAFF.